The TCR beta chain under discussion was sequenced for a study of cytomegalovirus exposure and HLA in healthy donors. Notes on the study in general: Analysis performed later showed TCR beta chains linked to HLA being more clonally expanded than equally common others.

Vbeta (60) and Jbeta (13) primers were used in the PCR. The protocol was immunoSEQ multiplex PCR, while the TCRdb copy is restricted to in-frame clones and leaves out a portion. This sample has approximately 100,000 clones, with roughly 10% found just once. V shed 3 bases and J shed 1 base, with 9 bases lying between them. The length of the CDR3 is 14 residues. Germline assignment: CDR1 LNHNV and CDR2 YYDKDF (reference sequence). Worth noting for this clone: What it binds is unknown.

V and J are TRBV15 and TRBJ2-5, with a weak D call TRBD2 (5 bases). The source of this sequence is a man aged 45-60 years in good health and CMV-seropositive. Sequencing was done on a sample of PBMCs. CDR3 amino acids: CATSRGSSQETQYF. CDR3 DNA: TGTGCCACCAGCAGGGGGAGCAGCCAAGAGACCCAGTACTTC.